These 3 T cell receptor beta chains came from one sample sequenced in a study of blood T cell repertoires in COVID-19. The protocol was immunoSEQ multiplex PCR, while the TCRdb copy is restricted to in-frame clones and leaves out a portion. Among roughly 100,000 clones listed, roughly 89% were seen once. Sequenced sample: peripheral blood. These receptors came from a woman aged 70-85 years with acute or convalescent COVID-19.

The V call is TRBV29-1, the J call TRBJ1-1, with D maybe TRBD1 (5 bases). CDR3 length: 14 residues. Trimming shortened V by 7 bases and J by 0 bases, and 15 bases separated the two germline ends. Per germline, CDR1 SQVTM and CDR2 ANQGSEA. As DNA, the CDR3 is TGCAGCGCCCGACCCCAGGGATTGAACACTGAAGCTTTCTTT. Its protein is CSARPQGLNTEAFF.

This clone appeared a single time. The rearrangement joins TRBV3-1 (or the pseudogene TRBV3-2) to TRBJ2-2; a possible D gene is TRBD2 (6 bases). V gave up 3 bases and J gave up 0 bases, with 11 bases separating them. Germline assignment: CDR1 LGHDT and CDR2 YNNKEL (reference sequence). The CDR3 has 16 residues. The CDR3 region has the DNA TGTGCCAGCAGCCAGAGGGGAGGTTCGAACACCGGGGAGCTGTTTTTT. This encodes CASSQRGGSNTGELFF.

V gene TRBV3-1 (or the pseudogene TRBV3-2) combines with J gene TRBJ2-1; 13 bases agree with TRBD2. V lost 3 bases to trimming and J lost 5 bases; unmatched junction nucleotides: 7. The germline gives CDR1 LGHDT, CDR2 YNNKEL (reference sequence). The CDR3 runs 17 residues. The CDR3 nucleotides are TGTGCCAGCAGCCACCCCACGGGACTAGCGGGGCACAATGAGCAGTTCTTC. This sequence encodes CASSHPTGLAGHNEQFF.